This TCR beta chain was found in a study of blood T cell repertoires in COVID-19. Across the whole study: Acute and convalescent COVID-19 samples came from the United States, Italy and Spain. In each case, the material was cDNA or gDNA derived from T cells, B-cell-depleted T cells, or PBMCs.

TCRdb keeps only in-frame clones here, not all; method: immunoSEQ multiplex PCR. The sample records 30,000 to 40,000 clones, around 88% being singletons. Germline loops: CDR1 SGHVS, CDR2 FNYEAQ. V lost 5 bases to trimming and J lost 5 bases; unmatched junction nucleotides: 10. The CDR3 has 16 residues. The gene calls are TRBV7-6 and TRBJ2-3; 10 bases are a match to TRBD2. This TCR was sampled from a woman aged 70-85 years with active COVID-19. The specimen sequenced was peripheral blood. The CDR3 sequence is CASSPQKAGGRDTQYF. The CDR3 DNA sequence: TGTGCCAGCAGCCCTCAAAAAGCGGGGGGGCGAGATACGCAGTATTTT.